This TCR beta chain emerged from a study of control samples from healthy donors and cancer patients. The protocol was immunoSEQ multiplex PCR, while the TCRdb copy is restricted to in-frame clones and leaves out a portion. The sample records approximately 150,000 clones, about 91% being singletons. The source is a man younger than 45 in good health. Sequenced sample: blood.

The CDR3 is CASSDSTGHEQYF. CDR3 bases: TGTGCCAGCAGTGACTCGACAGGGCACGAGCAGTACTTC. This chain joins TRBV6-4 and TRBJ2-7; 7 nucleotides align to TRBD1. Trimming at V came to 0 bases and at J to 5 bases, leaving 1 base not matched to a gene. CDR1 is MRHNA, CDR2 SNTAGT, per germline. The length of the CDR3 is 13 residues.